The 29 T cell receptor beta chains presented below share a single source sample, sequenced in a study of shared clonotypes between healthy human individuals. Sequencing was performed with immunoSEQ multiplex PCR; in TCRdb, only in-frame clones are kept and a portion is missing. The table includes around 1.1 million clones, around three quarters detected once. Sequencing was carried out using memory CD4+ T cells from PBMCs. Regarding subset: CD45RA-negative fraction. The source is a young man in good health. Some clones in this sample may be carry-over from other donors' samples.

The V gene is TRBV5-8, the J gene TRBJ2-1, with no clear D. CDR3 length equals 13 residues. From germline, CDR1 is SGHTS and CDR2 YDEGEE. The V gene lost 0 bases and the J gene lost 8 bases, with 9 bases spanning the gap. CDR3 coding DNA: TGTGCCAGCAGCTTGGCTAGTCGGTATGAGCAGTTCTTC. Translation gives CASSLASRYEQFF.

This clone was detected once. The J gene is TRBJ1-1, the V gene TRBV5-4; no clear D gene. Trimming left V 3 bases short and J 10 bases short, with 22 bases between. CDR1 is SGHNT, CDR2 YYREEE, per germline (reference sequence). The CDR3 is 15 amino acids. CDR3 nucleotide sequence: TGTGCCAGCAGCTCGAGCGCGGGGAAACTGAAACGAGCTTTCTTT. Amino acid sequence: CASSSSAGKLKRAFF.

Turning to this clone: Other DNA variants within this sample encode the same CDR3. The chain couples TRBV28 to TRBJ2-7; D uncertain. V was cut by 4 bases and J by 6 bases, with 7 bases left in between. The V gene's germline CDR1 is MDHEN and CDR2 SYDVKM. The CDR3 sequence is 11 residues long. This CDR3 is CASSSPSEQYF. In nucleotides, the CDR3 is TGTGCCAGCAGTTCCCCCTCCGAGCAGTACTTC. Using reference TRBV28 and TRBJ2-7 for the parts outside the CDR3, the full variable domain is DVKVTQSSRYLVKRTGEKVFLECVQDMDHENMFWYRQDPGLGLRLIYFSYDVKMKEKGDIPEGYSVSREKKERFSLILESASTNQTSMYLCASSSPSEQYFGPGTRLTVT.

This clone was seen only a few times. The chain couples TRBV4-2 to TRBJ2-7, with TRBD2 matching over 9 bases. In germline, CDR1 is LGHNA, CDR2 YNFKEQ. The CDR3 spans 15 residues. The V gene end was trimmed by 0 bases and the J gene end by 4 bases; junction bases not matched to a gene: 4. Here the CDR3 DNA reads TGTGCCAGCAGCCAAGATTTACTAGCGGGTTACGAGCAGTACTTC. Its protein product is CASSQDLLAGYEQYF.

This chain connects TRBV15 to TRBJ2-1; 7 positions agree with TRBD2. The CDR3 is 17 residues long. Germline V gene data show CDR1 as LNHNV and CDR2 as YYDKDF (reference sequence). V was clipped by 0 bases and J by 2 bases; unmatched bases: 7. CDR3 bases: TGTGCCACCAGCAGAGATAAGCGAGCGGGGCCCTACAATGAGCAGTTCTTC. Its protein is CATSRDKRAGPYNEQFF.

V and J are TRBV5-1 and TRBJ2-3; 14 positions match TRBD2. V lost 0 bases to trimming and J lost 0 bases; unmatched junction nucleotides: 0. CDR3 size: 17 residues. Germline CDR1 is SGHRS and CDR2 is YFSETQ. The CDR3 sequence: CASSLGLAGGSTDTQYF. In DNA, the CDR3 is TGCGCCAGCAGCTTGGGACTAGCGGGAGGGAGCACAGATACGCAGTATTTT.

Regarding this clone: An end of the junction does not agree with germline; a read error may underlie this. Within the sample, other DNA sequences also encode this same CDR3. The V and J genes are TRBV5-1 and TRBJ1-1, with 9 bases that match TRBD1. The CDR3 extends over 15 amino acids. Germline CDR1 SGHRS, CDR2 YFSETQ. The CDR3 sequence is CASSFTGTGNTEAFF. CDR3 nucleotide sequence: TGCGCCAGCAGCTTCACCGGGACAGGGAACACTGAGGCTTTCTTT.

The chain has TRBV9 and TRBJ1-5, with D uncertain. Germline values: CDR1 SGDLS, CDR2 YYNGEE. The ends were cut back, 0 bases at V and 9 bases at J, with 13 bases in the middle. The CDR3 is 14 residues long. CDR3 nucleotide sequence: TGTGCCAGCAGCGTAGGAGGGCAGGCGTGGCCCCAGCATTTT. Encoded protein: CASSVGGQAWPQHF.

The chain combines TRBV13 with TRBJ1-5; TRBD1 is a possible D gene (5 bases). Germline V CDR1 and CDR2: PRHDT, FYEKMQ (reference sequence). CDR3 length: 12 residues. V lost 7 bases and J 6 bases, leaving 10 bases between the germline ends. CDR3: CASKGPIQPQHF. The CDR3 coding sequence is TGTGCCAGCAAGGGACCGATTCAGCCCCAGCATTTT.

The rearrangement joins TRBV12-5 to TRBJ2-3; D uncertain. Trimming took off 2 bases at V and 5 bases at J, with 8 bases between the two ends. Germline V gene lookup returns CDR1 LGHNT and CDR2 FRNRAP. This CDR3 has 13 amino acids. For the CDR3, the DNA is TGTGCTAGTGGTTTGCTAAGGCGAGATACGCAGTATTTT. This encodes CASGLLRRDTQYF.

The CDR3: CASSPQGGGELFF. CDR3 DNA sequence: TGTGCCAGCAGCCCACAGGGCGGCGGGGAGCTGTTTTTT. This chain uses TRBV6-1 with TRBJ2-2, with a tentative D call TRBD1 (6 bases). The CDR3 is 13 residues long. V lost 6 bases and J lost 7, with 12 bases in between. CDR1 and CDR2 from the germline V gene are MNHNS and SASEGT.

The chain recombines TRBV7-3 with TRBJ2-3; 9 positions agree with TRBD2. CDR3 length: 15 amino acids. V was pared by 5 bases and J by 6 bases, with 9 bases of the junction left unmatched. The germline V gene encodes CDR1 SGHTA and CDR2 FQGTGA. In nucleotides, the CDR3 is TGTGCCAGCAGCATAGGATCTAGCGGGACGGATACGCAGTATTTT. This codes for CASSIGSSGTDTQYF.

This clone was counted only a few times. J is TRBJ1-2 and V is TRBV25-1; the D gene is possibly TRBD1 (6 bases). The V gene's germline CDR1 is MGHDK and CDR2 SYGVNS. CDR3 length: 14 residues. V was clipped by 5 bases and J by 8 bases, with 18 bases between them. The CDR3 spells CASSPLTGPGGYTF. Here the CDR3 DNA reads TGTGCCAGCAGTCCCCTAACAGGGCCCGGGGGCTACACCTTC.

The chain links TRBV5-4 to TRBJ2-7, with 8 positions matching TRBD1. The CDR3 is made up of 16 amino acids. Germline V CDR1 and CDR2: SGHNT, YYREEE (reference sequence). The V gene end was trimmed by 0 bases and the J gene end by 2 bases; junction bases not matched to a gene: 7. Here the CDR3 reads CASSLEGAGGPYEQYF. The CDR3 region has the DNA TGTGCCAGCAGCTTGGAGGGGGCAGGGGGCCCCTACGAGCAGTACTTC.

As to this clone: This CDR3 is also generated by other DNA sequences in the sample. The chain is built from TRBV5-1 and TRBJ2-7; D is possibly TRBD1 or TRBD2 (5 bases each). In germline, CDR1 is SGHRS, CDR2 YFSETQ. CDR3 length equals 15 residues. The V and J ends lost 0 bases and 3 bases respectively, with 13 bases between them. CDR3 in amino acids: CASSLEGTVGYEQYF. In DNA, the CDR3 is TGCGCCAGCAGCTTGGAGGGGACCGTGGGCTACGAGCAGTACTTC.

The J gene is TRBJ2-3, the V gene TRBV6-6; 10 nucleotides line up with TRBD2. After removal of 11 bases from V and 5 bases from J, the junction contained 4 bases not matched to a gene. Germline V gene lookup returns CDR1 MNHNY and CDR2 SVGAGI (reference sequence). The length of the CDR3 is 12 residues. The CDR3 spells CASLAGVDTQYF. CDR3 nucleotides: TGTGCCTCCCTAGCGGGAGTAGATACGCAGTATTTT.

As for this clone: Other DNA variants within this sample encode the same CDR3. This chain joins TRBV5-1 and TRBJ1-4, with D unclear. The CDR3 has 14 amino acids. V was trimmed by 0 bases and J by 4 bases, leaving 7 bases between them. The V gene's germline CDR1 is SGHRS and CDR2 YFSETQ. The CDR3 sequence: CASSLVAGNEKLFF. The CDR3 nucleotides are TGCGCCAGCAGCTTGGTGGCGGGTAATGAAAAACTGTTTTTT.

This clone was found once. The CDR3 bases are TGTGCCAGCAAGCCGCGACTAGCGGGATCCTACGAGCAGTACTTC. Translated, it gives CASKPRLAGSYEQYF. The V call is TRBV6-1, the J call TRBJ2-7; TRBD2 aligns across 11 bases. This CDR3 region has 15 residues. Germline CDR1 is MNHNS and CDR2 is SASEGT. V lost 7 bases to trimming and J lost 1 base; unmatched junction nucleotides: 6.

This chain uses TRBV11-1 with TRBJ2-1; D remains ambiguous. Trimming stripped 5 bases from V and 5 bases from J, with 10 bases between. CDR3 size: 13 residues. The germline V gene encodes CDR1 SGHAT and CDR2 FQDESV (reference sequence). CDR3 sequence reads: CASSVTRNNEQFF. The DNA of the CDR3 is TGTGCCAGCAGCGTAACCCGGAACAATGAGCAGTTCTTC. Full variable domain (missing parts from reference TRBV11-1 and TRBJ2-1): EAEVAQSPRYKITEKSQAVAFWCDPISGHATLYWYRQILGQGPELLVQFQDESVVDDSQLPKDRFSAERLKGVDSTLKIQPAELGDSAMYLCASSVTRNNEQFFGPGTRLTVL.

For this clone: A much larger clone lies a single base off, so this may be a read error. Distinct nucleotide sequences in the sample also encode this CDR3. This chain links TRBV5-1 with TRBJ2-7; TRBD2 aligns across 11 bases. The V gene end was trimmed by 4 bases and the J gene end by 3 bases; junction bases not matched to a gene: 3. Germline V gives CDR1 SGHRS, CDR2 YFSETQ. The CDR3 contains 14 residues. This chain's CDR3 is CASSPGTSGYEQYF. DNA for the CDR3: TGCGCCAGCAGCCCTGGGACTAGCGGCTACGAGCAGTACTTC.

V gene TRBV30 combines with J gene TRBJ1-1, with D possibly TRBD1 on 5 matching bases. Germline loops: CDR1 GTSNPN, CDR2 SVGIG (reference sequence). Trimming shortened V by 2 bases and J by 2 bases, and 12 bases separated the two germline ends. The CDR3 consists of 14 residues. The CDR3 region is CAWSREWDNTEAFF. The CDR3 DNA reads TGTGCCTGGAGTAGGGAATGGGACAACACTGAAGCTTTCTTT. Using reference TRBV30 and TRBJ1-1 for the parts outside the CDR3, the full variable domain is SQTIHQWPATLVQPVGSPLSLECTVEGTSNPNLYWYRQAAGRGLQLLFYSVGIGQISSEVPQNLSASRPQDRQFILSSKKLLLSDSGFYLCAWSREWDNTEAFFGQGTRLTVV.

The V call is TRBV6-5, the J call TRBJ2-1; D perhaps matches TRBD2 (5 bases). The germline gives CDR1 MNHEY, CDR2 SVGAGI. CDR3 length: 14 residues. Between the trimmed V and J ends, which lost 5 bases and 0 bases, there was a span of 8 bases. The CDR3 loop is CASSSTSSYNEQFF. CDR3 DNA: TGTGCCAGCAGTAGCACTAGCTCCTACAATGAGCAGTTCTTC.

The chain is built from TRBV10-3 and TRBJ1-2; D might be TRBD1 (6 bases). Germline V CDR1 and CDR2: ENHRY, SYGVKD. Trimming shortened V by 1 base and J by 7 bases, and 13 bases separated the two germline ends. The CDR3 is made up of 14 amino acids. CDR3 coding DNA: TGTGCCATCAGTGAGTTTGCAGGGGACCTTGGCTACACCTTC. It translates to CAISEFAGDLGYTF.

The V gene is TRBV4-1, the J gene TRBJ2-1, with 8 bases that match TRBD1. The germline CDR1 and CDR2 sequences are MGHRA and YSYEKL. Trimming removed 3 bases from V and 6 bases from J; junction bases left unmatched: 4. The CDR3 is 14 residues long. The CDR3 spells CASSQTGAVNEQFF. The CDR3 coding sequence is TGCGCCAGCAGCCAGACAGGGGCCGTCAATGAGCAGTTCTTC.

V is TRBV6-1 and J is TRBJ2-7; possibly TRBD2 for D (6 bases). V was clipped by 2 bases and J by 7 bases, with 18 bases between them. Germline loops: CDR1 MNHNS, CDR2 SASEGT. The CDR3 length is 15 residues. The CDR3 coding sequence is TGTGCCAGCAGTGAATTTGGAGGGAGCCCGGGGGAGCAGTACTTC. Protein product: CASSEFGGSPGEQYF.

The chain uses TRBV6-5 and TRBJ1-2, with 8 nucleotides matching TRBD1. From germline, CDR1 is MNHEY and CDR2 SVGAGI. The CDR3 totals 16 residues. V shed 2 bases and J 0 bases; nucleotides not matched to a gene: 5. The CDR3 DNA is TGTGCCAGCAGTTACGCGCAGGGACAGGCTAACTATGGCTACACCTTC. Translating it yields CASSYAQGQANYGYTF.

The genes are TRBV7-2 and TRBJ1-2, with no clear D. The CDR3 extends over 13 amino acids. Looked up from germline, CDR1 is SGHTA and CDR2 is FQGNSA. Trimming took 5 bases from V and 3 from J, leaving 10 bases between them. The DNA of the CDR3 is TGTGCCAGCAGCGTTGACACCTACTATGGCTACACCTTC. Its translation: CASSVDTYYGYTF. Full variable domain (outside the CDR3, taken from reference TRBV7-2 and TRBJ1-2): GAGVSQSPSNKVTEKGKDVELRCDPISGHTALYWYRQSLGQGLEFLIYFQGNSAPDKSGLPSDRFSAERTGGSVSTLTIQRTQQEDSAVYLCASSVDTYYGYTFGSGTRLTVV.

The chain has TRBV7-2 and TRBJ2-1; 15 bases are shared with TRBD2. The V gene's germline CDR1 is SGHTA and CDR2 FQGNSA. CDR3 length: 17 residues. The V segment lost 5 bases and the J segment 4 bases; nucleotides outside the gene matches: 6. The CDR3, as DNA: TGTGCCAGCAGCCCCGGACTAGCGGGAGGGCTGTACAATGAGCAGTTCTTC. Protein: CASSPGLAGGLYNEQFF. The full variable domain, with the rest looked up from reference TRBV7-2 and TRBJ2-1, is GAGVSQSPSNKVTEKGKDVELRCDPISGHTALYWYRQSLGQGLEFLIYFQGNSAPDKSGLPSDRFSAERTGGSVSTLTIQRTQQEDSAVYLCASSPGLAGGLYNEQFFGPGTRLTVL.

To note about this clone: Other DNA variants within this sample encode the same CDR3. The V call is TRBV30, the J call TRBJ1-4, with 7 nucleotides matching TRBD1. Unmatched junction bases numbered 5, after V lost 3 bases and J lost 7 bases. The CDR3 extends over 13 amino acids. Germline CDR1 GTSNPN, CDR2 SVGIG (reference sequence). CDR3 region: CAWSGRGREKLFF. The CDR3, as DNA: TGTGCCTGGAGCGGGAGGGGGCGTGAAAAACTGTTTTTT.